These T cell receptor beta chains were read from a single sample in a study of T cell repertoires in cytomegalovirus infection. These receptors are not linked to any known antigen. TCRdb re-derived calls from the reads in MiXCR, one entry per CDR3 protein. This sample carries 110,000 or so distinct CDR3 sequences, more than 30% of them seen once, and the ten largest clones take approximately 41%. Specimen: CD8+ T cells from cultured PBMCs, collected from culture after CMV antigen stimulation. The receptors shown here come from a human donor in good health (CMV status not recorded). Some clones in this sample may be carry-over from other donors' samples. Each CDR3 is given with its conserved first and last residue. The D gene is left open where the match is weak.

CDR3: CASSPSNTGELFF
V: TRBV12-3/TRBV12-4
D: .

CDR3: CASNSGTVAYEQYF
V: TRBV7-9
D: TRBD1

CDR3: CASSPRGSYNEQFF
V: TRBV6-2/TRBV6-3
D: .

CDR3: CASSPGDLGYTF
V: TRBV12-3/TRBV12-4
D: .

CDR3: CASSLHGNSPLHF
V: TRBV6-5
D: .

CDR3: CATGERPRADTQYF
V: TRBV15
D: .

CDR3: CASSDISGGTLYEQYF
V: TRBV6-6
D: TRBD2

CDR3: CASSPLAEVETQYF
V: TRBV6-6
D: TRBD2

CDR3: CASSQEGWNEQFF
V: TRBV4-3
D: .

CDR3: CASSLERGGLYEQYF
V: TRBV7-2
D: TRBD2

CDR3: CASSPRTDVSYEQYF
V: TRBV18
D: .

CDR3: CASSLTGGYSPQHF
V: TRBV5-1
D: TRBD1

CDR3: CASSSGLFQETQYF
V: TRBV5-5
D: .

CDR3: CASSTQGTSNQPQHF
V: TRBV7-2
D: .

CDR3: CASSAVYSNQPQHF
V: TRBV7-1
D: .

CDR3: CASSYSVSWTEAFF
V: TRBV6-6
D: .

CDR3: CASSFLLHGPEAFF
V: TRBV6-2/TRBV6-3
D: .